The rows below give T cell receptor beta chains drawn from one sample of a study of blood T cells in healthy people across ages. One entry per CDR3 protein results from TCRdb running MiXCR on the 5' RACE reads. The sample holds 850,000 to 1,300,000 distinct CDR3 sequences; more than 35% are singletons and the top ten take approximately 20%. Specimen: blood. The receptors come from a woman in her fifties or sixties in good health. Both conserved end residues are part of each CDR3. The D gene is left open where the match is weak. Only part of the rows carry a size: once, few, many, or a class if the clone is expanded.

d_call j_call clone_size v_call cdr3_aa cdr3_nt
NA TRBJ2-7 few TRBV10-3 CAISEQSRSGEQYF TGTGCCATCAGTGAACAATCTCGGTCGGGCGAGCAGTACTTC
NA TRBJ2-7 NA TRBV4-1 CASSRQLVQVDEQYF TGCGCCAGCAGCCGACAACTAGTCCAAGTCGACGAGCAGTACTTC
TRBD1 TRBJ2-3 NA TRBV10-3 CAISESQGASTDTQYF TGTGCCATCAGTGAGTCACAGGGGGCCTCGACAGATACGCAGTATTTT
TRBD1 TRBJ2-1 NA TRBV2 CASKGDRSSYNEQFF TGTGCCAGCAAGGGGGACAGAAGCTCCTACAATGAGCAGTTCTTC
TRBD2 TRBJ2-1 few TRBV4-1 CASSQDISGRAAGEQFF TGCGCCAGCAGCCAAGATATCAGCGGGAGGGCGGCCGGTGAGCAGTTCTTC
NA TRBJ2-7 few TRBV12-3/TRBV12-4 CASSLEVGSNYEQYF TGTGCCAGCAGTTTAGAGGTCGGGAGCAACTACGAGCAGTACTTC
NA TRBJ1-2 NA TRBV5-6 CASSRGSLGYTF TGTGCCAGCAGCCGGGGGTCTCTGGGCTACACCTTC
NA TRBJ2-5 NA TRBV25-1 CASSLPMLQETQYF TGTGCCAGCAGTCTGCCGATGCTGCAAGAGACCCAGTACTTC
NA TRBJ2-1 NA TRBV2 CASRGRVRSNEQFF TGTGCCAGCAGAGGCAGGGTGAGGAGTAATGAGCAGTTCTTC
NA TRBJ2-1 NA TRBV28 CASTSGGAYNEQFF TGTGCCAGCACCTCTGGAGGAGCCTACAATGAGCAGTTCTTC
NA TRBJ1-4 NA TRBV9 CASSARVEEKLFF TGTGCCAGCAGCGCGAGGGTTGAGGAAAAACTGTTTTTT
NA TRBJ2-7 NA TRBV6-2/TRBV6-3 CASSYSNWEASYEQYF TGTGCCAGCAGTTACTCGAATTGGGAAGCATCCTACGAGCAGTACTTC
TRBD2 TRBJ2-3 NA TRBV15 CATSRDLTSGATDTQYF TGCGCCACCAGCAGAGATCTAACTAGCGGGGCCACAGATACGCAGTATTTT
NA TRBJ1-1 NA TRBV3-1 CASSRGQLAEAFF TGTGCCAGCAGCCGAGGACAACTGGCTGAAGCTTTCTTT
NA TRBJ2-7 NA TRBV10-2 CASSKYSTNEQYF TGCGCCAGCAGTAAATACTCGACCAACGAGCAGTACTTC
TRBD1 TRBJ2-5 NA TRBV29-1 CSGYVLGQGFGETQYF TGCAGCGGTTACGTTTTGGGACAGGGGTTTGGAGAGACCCAGTACTTC
TRBD2 TRBJ2-7 few TRBV7-9 CASSSLAGNYEQYF TGTGCCAGCAGCTCCCTAGCGGGCAACTACGAGCAGTACTTC
NA TRBJ2-1 NA TRBV20-1 CSARWSPSYNEQFF TGCAGTGCCAGATGGAGCCCTTCTTACAATGAGCAGTTCTTC
NA TRBJ1-1 NA TRBV29-1 CSVDTEAFF TGCAGCGTCGACACTGAAGCTTTCTTT
NA TRBJ2-5 few TRBV11-2 CASSARIRQETQYF TGTGCCAGCAGCGCGAGAATAAGGCAAGAGACCCAGTACTTC
TRBD2 TRBJ2-1 few TRBV10-3 CAISGGSGRKTNEQFF TGTGCCATCAGCGGAGGAAGCGGGAGGAAGACTAATGAGCAGTTCTTC
NA TRBJ2-7 few TRBV27 CASSLRGHMSSYEQYF TGTGCCAGCAGTTTGCGGGGACACATGAGTTCCTACGAGCAGTACTTC
TRBD1 TRBJ2-7 NA TRBV6-2/TRBV6-3 CASSYSPVDRGDEQYF TGTGCCAGCAGTTACTCCCCGGTAGACAGGGGGGACGAGCAGTACTTC
NA TRBJ1-1 NA TRBV29-1 CSVRRVSTEAFF TGCAGCGTCCGAAGGGTGAGCACTGAAGCTTTCTTT
NA TRBJ2-1 NA TRBV20-1 CSARDEGVDYNEQFF TGCAGTGCTAGAGATGAGGGGGTGGACTACAATGAGCAGTTCTTC
TRBD1 TRBJ1-1 NA TRBV30 CAWSVDRGYTEAFF TGTGCCTGGAGTGTTGACAGGGGGTACACTGAAGCTTTCTTT
TRBD2 TRBJ2-7 NA TRBV9 CASSKGGRDSYEQYF TGTGCCAGCAGCAAGGGCGGGAGAGACTCCTACGAGCAGTACTTC
NA TRBJ2-2 NA TRBV6-1 CASSKTGDGELFF TGTGCCAGCAGTAAAACAGGTGACGGGGAGCTGTTTTTT
TRBD1 TRBJ2-5 NA TRBV12-3/TRBV12-4 CASSRNRDSLPGTQYF TGTGCCAGCAGTCGCAACCGGGACAGCCTCCCAGGGACCCAGTACTTC
TRBD2 TRBJ2-1 NA TRBV24-1 CATSAPNGGRGEQFF TGTGCCACCAGTGCCCCGAACGGCGGGAGAGGTGAGCAGTTCTTC
TRBD2 TRBJ2-1 NA TRBV15 CATSRGTSGNEQFF TGTGCCACCAGCAGGGGGACTAGCGGGAATGAGCAGTTCTTC
TRBD1 TRBJ2-4 NA TRBV5-8 CASSLGGTGGNIQYF TGTGCCAGCAGCTTGGGGGGGACAGGAGGAAACATTCAGTACTTC
NA TRBJ2-5 NA TRBV15 CATSRGVGQGGYNEQYF TGTGCCACCAGCAGAGGAGTCGGTCAGGGGGGCTACAATGAGCAGTACTTC
NA TRBJ2-5 NA TRBV2 CAATGEVATQYF TGTGCCGCTACAGGGGAGGTTGCGACCCAGTACTTC
TRBD1 TRBJ2-3 few TRBV14 CASSRTGRRTDTQYF TGTGCCAGCAGCCGGACAGGCCGCCGCACAGATACGCAGTATTTT
NA TRBJ2-1 once TRBV2 CASGPSVGENEQFF TGTGCCAGCGGACCTAGCGTTGGAGAGAATGAGCAGTTCTTC
TRBD2 TRBJ2-1 many TRBV5-1 CASSTGAGVDEQFF TGCGCCAGCAGCACTGGAGCGGGAGTGGATGAGCAGTTCTTC
NA TRBJ1-2 few TRBV20-1 CSARDHQGYGYTF TGCAGTGCTAGAGACCATCAGGGTTATGGCTACACCTTC
NA TRBJ2-7 few TRBV5-8 CASSLTDLSYEQYF TGTGCCAGCAGCTTGACGGACCTGTCCTACGAGCAGTACTTC
NA TRBJ2-7 NA TRBV3-1 CASNTKGEQYF TGTGCCAGCAACACGAAAGGCGAGCAGTACTTC
NA TRBJ2-7 many TRBV27 CASSSDFYEQYF TGTGCCAGCAGTTCGGACTTCTACGAGCAGTACTTC
TRBD1 TRBJ1-2 NA TRBV3-1 CASSPGTGASYGYTF TGTGCCAGCAGCCCGGGGACAGGGGCAAGCTATGGCTACACCTTC
TRBD2 TRBJ2-4 few TRBV5-1 CASSSGLAGNIQYF TGCGCCAGCAGCTCGGGACTAGCGGGAAACATTCAGTACTTC
NA TRBJ2-1 NA TRBV7-2 CASSPRMDEQFF TGTGCCAGCAGCCCCCGGATGGATGAGCAGTTCTTC
NA TRBJ1-1 NA TRBV3-1 CASSQGRRGIKRGAFF TGTGCCAGCAGCCAAGGGCGCAGGGGCATAAAAAGGGGAGCTTTCTTT
TRBD2 TRBJ2-5 NA TRBV2 CASSLRTSRGEQYF TGTGCCAGCAGTTTAAGGACAAGTCGGGGGGAGCAGTACTTC
TRBD2 TRBJ2-7 NA TRBV6-5 CASRRSSGSSYEQYF TGTGCCAGCAGACGCTCTAGCGGGAGCTCCTACGAGCAGTACTTC